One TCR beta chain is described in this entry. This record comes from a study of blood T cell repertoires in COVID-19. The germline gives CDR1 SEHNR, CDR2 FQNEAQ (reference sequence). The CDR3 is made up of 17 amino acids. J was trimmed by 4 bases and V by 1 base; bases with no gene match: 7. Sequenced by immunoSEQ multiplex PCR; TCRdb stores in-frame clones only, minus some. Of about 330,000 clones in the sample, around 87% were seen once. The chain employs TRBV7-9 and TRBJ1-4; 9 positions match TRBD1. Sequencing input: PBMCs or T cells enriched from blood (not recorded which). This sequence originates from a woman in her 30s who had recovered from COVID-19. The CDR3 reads CASSLGTGDSRNEKLFF. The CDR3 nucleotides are TGTGCCAGCAGCTTAGGGACAGGGGACTCTCGTAATGAAAAACTGTTTTTT. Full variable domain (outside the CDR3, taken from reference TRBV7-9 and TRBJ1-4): DTGVSQNPRHKITKRGQNVTFRCDPISEHNRLYWYRQTLGQGPEFLTYFQNEAQLEKSRLLSDRFSAERPKGSFSTLEIQRTEQGDSAMYLCASSLGTGDSRNEKLFFGSGTQLSVL.